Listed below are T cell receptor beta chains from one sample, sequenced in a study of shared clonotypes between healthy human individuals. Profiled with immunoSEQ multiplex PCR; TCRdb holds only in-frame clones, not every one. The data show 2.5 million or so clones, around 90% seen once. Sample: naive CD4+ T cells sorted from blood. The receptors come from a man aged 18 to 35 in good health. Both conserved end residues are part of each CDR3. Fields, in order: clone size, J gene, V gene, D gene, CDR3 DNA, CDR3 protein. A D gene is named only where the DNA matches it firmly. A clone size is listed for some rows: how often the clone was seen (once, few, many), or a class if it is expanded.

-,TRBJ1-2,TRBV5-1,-,TGCGCCAGCAGCTTGGCGGAGGGTCACTATGGCTACACCTTC,CASSLAEGHYGYTF
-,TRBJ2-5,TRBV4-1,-,TGCGCCAGCAGCCAAGTCGCAGGGACCGAGACCCAGTACTTC,CASSQVAGTETQYF
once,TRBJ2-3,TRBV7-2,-,TGTGCCAGCAGTCCCGCGCGGCCTAGCACAGATACGCAGTATTTT,CASSPARPSTDTQYF
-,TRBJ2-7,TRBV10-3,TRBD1,TGTGCCATCAGCCCGGGACAGGCCGCCTACGAGCAGTACTTC,CAISPGQAAYEQYF
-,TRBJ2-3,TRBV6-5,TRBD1,TGTGCCAGCAGTTATCACCCAGGGGGCGGAGATACGCAGTATTTT,CASSYHPGGGDTQYF
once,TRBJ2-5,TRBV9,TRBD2,TGTGCCAGCAGCTTAGGACTAGCGTCTCAAGAGACCCAGTACTTC,CASSLGLASQETQYF
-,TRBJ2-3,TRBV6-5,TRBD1,TGTGCCACTGCCGGGACAGTCGCCACAGATACGCAGTATTTT,CATAGTVATDTQYF
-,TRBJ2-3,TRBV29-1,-,TGCAGCGGACGGTATACGGGTACGCAGTATTTT,CSGRYTGTQYF
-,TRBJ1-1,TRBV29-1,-,TGCAGCGTTGTTAGGCAGGGTAATTTTCGCCCCGAAGCTTTCTTT,CSVVRQGNFRPEAFF
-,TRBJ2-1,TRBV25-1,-,TGTGCCAGAGCAGCAAGACGACAGACATCCAATGAGCAGTTCTTC,CARAARRQTSNEQFF
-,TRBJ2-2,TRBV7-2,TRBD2,TGTGCCAGCAGCTTTCTAGCGGGTTACACCGGGGAGCTGTTTTTT,CASSFLAGYTGELFF
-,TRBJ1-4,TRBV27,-,TGTGCCAGCAGTTCCCGAAGTCCCGGGACGGGAACAACTAATGAAAAACTGTTTTTT,CASSSRSPGTGTTNEKLFF
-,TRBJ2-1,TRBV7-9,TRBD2,TGTGCCAGCAGTATCGGGACTAGCGCTGGGAATGAGCAGTTCTTC,CASSIGTSAGNEQFF
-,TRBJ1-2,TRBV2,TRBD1,TGTGCCAGCAGTGATGAACAGGGGTCTCGGGGCTACACCTTC,CASSDEQGSRGYTF
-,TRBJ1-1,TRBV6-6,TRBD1,TGTGCCAGCAGCCCCGGGACAGGGAGTTTTGCTGAAGCTTTCTTT,CASSPGTGSFAEAFF
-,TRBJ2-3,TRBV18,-,TGTGCCAGCTCACCCAGGGAGGCAGATACGCAGTATTTT,CASSPREADTQYF
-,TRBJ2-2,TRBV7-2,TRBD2,TGTGCCAGCAGCTTAGTTGGGAGGGGAACCGGGGAGCTGTTTTTT,CASSLVGRGTGELFF
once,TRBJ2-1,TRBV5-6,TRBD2,TGTGCCAGCAGCCGTCAGCGGGAATCCTACAATGAGCAGTTCTTC,CASSRQRESYNEQFF
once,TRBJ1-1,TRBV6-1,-,TGTGCCAGTCCGAAGGACCCGAACACTGAAGCTTTCTTT,CASPKDPNTEAFF
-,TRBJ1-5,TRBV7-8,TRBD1,TGTGCCAGCAGCTTAGTATCAGGGGGCCCTGATAGCAATCAGCCCCAGCATTTT,CASSLVSGGPDSNQPQHF
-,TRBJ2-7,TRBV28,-,TGTGCCAGCGGCGTCTTTTTTAGGGGGGGGCTGACGAAGCAGTACTTC,CASGVFFRGGLTKQYF
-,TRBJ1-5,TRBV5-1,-,TGCGCCAGCAGCTTGGAGGGGATTGGTCAGCCCCAGCATTTT,CASSLEGIGQPQHF
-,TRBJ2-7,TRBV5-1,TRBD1,TGCGCCAGCAGCTCCGCCCCGGGACAGGCCTACGAGCAGTACTTC,CASSSAPGQAYEQYF
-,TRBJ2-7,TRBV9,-,TGTGCCAGCAGCCCCCGGGGTAGGAGCTCCTACGAGCAGTACTTC,CASSPRGRSSYEQYF
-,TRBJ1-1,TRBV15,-,TGTGCCACCAGCAGGTTACGGAACACTGAAGCTTTCTTT,CATSRLRNTEAFF
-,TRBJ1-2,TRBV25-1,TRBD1,TGTGCCAGCAGTGAAACCGGGACAGGGATTGGCTACACCTTC,CASSETGTGIGYTF
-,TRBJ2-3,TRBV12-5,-,TGTGCTAGTGGTGGGGGGAAACAGGGTACCCAGGTTGGTTTT,CASGGGKQGTQVGF
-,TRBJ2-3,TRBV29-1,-,TGCAGCGCCGGTAGCACAGATACGCAGTATTTT,CSAGSTDTQYF
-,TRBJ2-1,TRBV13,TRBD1,TGTGCCAGCAGCAAGCGGACAGGGGAACGCAATGAGCAGTTCTTC,CASSKRTGERNEQFF